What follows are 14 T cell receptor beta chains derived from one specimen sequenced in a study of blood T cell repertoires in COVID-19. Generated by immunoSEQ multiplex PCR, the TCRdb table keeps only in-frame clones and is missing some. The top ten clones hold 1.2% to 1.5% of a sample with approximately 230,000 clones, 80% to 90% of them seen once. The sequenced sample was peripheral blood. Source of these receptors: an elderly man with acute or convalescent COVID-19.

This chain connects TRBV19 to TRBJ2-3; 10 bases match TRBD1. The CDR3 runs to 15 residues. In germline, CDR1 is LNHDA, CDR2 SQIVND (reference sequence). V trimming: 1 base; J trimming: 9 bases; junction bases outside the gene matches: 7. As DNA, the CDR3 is TGTGCCAGTAGTATAGGCACCGGGACAGGGGACACGCAGTATTTT. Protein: CASSIGTGTGDTQYF.

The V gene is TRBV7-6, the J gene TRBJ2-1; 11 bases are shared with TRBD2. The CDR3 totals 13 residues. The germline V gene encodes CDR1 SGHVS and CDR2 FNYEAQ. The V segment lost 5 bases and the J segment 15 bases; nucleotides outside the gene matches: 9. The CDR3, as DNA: TGTGCCAGCAGCGTCACTAGCGGGAGTTCGCTGTTCTTC. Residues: CASSVTSGSSLFF.

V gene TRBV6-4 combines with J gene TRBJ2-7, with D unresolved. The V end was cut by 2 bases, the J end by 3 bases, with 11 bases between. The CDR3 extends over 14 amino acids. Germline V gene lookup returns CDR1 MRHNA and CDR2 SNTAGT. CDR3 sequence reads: CASSDGWRIYEQYF. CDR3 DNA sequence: TGTGCCAGCAGTGACGGATGGCGGATCTACGAGCAGTACTTC.

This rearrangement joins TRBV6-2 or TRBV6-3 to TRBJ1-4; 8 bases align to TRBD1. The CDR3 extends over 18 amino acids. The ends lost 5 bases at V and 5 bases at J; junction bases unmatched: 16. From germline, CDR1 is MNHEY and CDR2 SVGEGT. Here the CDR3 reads CASSPEGQARLGNEKLFF. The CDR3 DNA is TGTGCCAGCAGTCCGGAGGGACAGGCCCGCTTGGGGAATGAAAAACTGTTTTTT.

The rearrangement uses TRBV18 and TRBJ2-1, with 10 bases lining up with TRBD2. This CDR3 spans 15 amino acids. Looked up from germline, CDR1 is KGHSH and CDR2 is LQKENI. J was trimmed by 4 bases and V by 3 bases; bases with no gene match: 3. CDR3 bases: TGTGCCAGCTCACCTGGGACTAGCGCATACAATGAGCAGTTCTTC. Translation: CASSPGTSAYNEQFF.

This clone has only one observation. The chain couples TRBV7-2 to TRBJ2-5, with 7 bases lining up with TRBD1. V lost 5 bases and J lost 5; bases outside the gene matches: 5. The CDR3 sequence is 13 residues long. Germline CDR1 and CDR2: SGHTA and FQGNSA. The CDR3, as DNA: TGTGCCAGCAGCCAACCGACAGGGGAGACCCAGTACTTC. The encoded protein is CASSQPTGETQYF.

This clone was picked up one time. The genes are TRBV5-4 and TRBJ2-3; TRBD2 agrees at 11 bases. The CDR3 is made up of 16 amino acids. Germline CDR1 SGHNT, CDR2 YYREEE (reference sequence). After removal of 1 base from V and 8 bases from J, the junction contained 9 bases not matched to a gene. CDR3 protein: CASSLRTSGSRATQYF. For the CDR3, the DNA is TGTGCCAGCAGCTTGAGGACTAGCGGGTCCCGAGCTACGCAGTATTTT.

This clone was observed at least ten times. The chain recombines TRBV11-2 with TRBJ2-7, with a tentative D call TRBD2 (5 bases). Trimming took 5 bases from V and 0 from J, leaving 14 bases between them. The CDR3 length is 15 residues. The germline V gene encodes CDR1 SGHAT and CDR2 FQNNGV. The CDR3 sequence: CASSPTGMASYEQYF. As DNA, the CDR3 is TGTGCCAGCAGCCCCACCGGGATGGCCTCCTACGAGCAGTACTTC.

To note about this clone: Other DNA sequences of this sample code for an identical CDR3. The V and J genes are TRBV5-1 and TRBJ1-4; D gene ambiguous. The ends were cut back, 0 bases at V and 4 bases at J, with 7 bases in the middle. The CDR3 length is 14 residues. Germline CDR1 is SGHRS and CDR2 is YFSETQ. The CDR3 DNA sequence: TGCGCCAGCAGCTTGGCCCGGGATAATGAAAAACTGTTTTTT. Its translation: CASSLARDNEKLFF. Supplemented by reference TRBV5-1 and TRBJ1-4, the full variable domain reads KAGVTQTPRYLIKTRGQQVTLSCSPISGHRSVSWYQQTPGQGLQFLFEYFSETQRNKGNFPGRFSGRQFSNSRSEMNVSTLELGDSALYLCASSLARDNEKLFFGSGTQLSVL.

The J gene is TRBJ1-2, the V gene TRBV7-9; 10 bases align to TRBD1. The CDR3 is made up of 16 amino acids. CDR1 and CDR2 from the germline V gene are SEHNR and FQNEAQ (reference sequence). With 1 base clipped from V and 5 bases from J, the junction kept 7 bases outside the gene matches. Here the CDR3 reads CASSLVGTGAQYGYTF. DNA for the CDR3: TGTGCCAGCAGCTTAGTAGGGACAGGGGCCCAATATGGCTACACCTTC. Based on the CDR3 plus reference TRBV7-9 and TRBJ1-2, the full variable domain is DTGVSQNPRHKITKRGQNVTFRCDPISEHNRLYWYRQTLGQGPEFLTYFQNEAQLEKSRLLSDRFSAERPKGSFSTLEIQRTEQGDSAMYLCASSLVGTGAQYGYTFGSGTRLTVV.

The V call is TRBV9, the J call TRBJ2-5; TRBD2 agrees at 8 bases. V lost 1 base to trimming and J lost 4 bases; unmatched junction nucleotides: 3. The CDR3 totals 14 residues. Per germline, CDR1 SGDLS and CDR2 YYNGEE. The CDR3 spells CASSVTSGLETQYF. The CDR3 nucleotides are TGTGCCAGCAGCGTAACTAGCGGACTAGAGACCCAGTACTTC.

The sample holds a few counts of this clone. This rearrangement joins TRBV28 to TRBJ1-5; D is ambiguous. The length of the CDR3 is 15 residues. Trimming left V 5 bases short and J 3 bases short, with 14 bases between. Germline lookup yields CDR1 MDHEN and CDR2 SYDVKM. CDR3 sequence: CASSRRMGLNQPQHF. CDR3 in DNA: TGTGCCAGCAGTCGTCGTATGGGCCTCAATCAGCCCCAGCATTTT.

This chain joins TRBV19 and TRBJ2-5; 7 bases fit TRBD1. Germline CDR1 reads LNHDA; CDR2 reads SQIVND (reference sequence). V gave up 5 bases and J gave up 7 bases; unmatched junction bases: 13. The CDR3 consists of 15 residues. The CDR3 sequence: CASSASTGSGGTQYF. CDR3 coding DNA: TGTGCCAGTAGTGCTTCGACAGGGTCTGGAGGGACCCAGTACTTC.

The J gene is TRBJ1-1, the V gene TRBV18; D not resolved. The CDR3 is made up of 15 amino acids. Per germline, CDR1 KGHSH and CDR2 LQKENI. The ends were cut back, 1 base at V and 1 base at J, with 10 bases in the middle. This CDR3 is CASSPLSGENTEAFF. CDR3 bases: TGTGCCAGCTCACCACTATCCGGGGAGAACACTGAAGCTTTCTTT.